Following are 15 T cell receptor beta chains from one sample sequenced in a study of blood T cell repertoires in COVID-19 (dated by TCRdb to 2018 to 2021). The library relied on the immunoSEQ multiplex PCR assay. Drawn from immuneACCESS, this table holds only the in-frame rearrangements with V and J called that TCRdb kept. Clones are partly lost; checked studies trace under half to an unresolved V gene and leave the rest unexplained. The sample table records fewer than 65,000 clones; 70% to 90% of these occur just once. Roughly 1.5% of the sample goes to the ten largest clones. Sequencing used peripheral blood. The receptors stem from a man in his fifties or sixties with acute or convalescent COVID-19.

The chain links TRBV5-6 to TRBJ2-7; no clear D. Trimming removed 2 bases at V and 2 bases at J, with 11 bases between. This CDR3 has 14 residues. Germline V gene lookup returns CDR1 SGHDT and CDR2 YYEEEE. The CDR3 sequence: CASSLPTLPYEQYF. The CDR3 DNA follows: TGTGCCAGCAGCTTACCAACTCTACCCTACGAGCAGTACTTC.

This chain joins TRBV5-6 and TRBJ1-3, with a tentative D call TRBD1 (6 bases). This CDR3 spans 14 amino acids. In germline, CDR1 is SGHDT, CDR2 YYEEEE. V was clipped by 6 bases and J by 4 bases, with 14 bases between them. This chain's CDR3 is CASTRTDSGNTIYF. CDR3 nucleotide sequence: TGTGCCAGCACTAGGACAGACTCGGGAAACACCATATATTTT.

V is TRBV2 and J is TRBJ1-4; D possibly corresponds to TRBD1 (6 bases). This CDR3 spans 18 amino acids. The ends were cut back, 6 bases at V and 0 bases at J, with 20 bases in the middle. Germline-derived CDR1 and CDR2 are SNHLY and FYNNEI. DNA of the CDR3: TGTGCCAGCAGCCAAGGACAGAGGCGAAGGACAACTAATGAAAAACTGTTTTTT. This gives the protein CASSQGQRRRTTNEKLFF.

The gene calls are TRBV3-1 (or the pseudogene TRBV3-2) and TRBJ2-7, with TRBD1 matching 8 bases. With V trimmed by 5 bases and J by 0 bases, 6 bases remained unmatched. This CDR3 has 15 amino acids. From germline, CDR1 is LGHDT and CDR2 YNNKEL (reference sequence). This CDR3 reads CASSDGTGYSYEQYF. Written as DNA, the CDR3 is TGTGCCAGCAGCGATGGGACAGGCTACTCCTACGAGCAGTACTTC.

Only one count was recorded for this clone. V and J are TRBV6-6 and TRBJ1-6; 7 nucleotides align to TRBD1. CDR3 length: 13 amino acids. Germline-derived CDR1 and CDR2 are MNHNY and SVGAGI (reference sequence). Trimming at V came to 8 bases and at J to 5 bases, leaving 3 bases not matched to a gene. The CDR3 is CASDRVDNSPLHF. CDR3 nucleotide sequence: TGTGCCAGCGACAGGGTCGATAATTCACCCCTCCACTTT.

The chain carries TRBV24-1 and TRBJ2-2; 7 positions agree with TRBD2. Germline CDR1 KGHDR, CDR2 SFDVKD. After removal of 5 bases from V and 5 bases from J, the junction contained 7 bases not matched to a gene. The CDR3 length is 15 residues. CDR3 DNA: TGTGCCACCAGTGTTGGGGGGGGAATAACCGGGGAGCTGTTTTTT. The encoded protein is CATSVGGGITGELFF.

The rearrangement links TRBV6-6 to TRBJ1-3, with TRBD1 as a possible D gene (5 bases). Germline V gene lookup returns CDR1 MNHNY and CDR2 SVGAGI (reference sequence). The CDR3 has 13 residues. Trimming cost V 4 bases and J 8 bases, with 12 bases left between them. CDR3 bases: TGTGCCAGCAGTTCACCCAGGGAGGACACCATATATTTT. This translates into CASSSPREDTIYF.

V usage is TRBV19 and J usage is TRBJ2-2, with D hard to call. The CDR3 spans 14 residues. Germline V gene data show CDR1 as LNHDA and CDR2 as SQIVND (reference sequence). Trimming left V 5 bases short and J 2 bases short, with 9 bases between. The CDR3 loop reads CASSARINTGELFF. The CDR3 DNA reads TGTGCCAGTAGTGCGCGTATTAACACCGGGGAGCTGTTTTTT.

This clone occurred once. The V call is TRBV5-1, the J call TRBJ2-7, with D perhaps TRBD1 (5 bases). This CDR3 is 13 amino acids long. Germline V gene data show CDR1 as SGHRS and CDR2 as YFSETQ. Trimming stripped 4 bases from V and 2 bases from J, with 10 bases between. The CDR3 DNA reads as TGCGCCAGCAGCAAGACAGCCACCTACGAGCAGTACTTC. Amino acid sequence: CASSKTATYEQYF.

The J gene is TRBJ1-1, the V gene TRBV5-1; no clear D gene. There are 15 residues in the CDR3. Trimming stripped 4 bases from V and 2 bases from J, with 15 bases between. Germline V lookup: CDR1 SGHRS, CDR2 YFSETQ. The CDR3 loop reads CASSALGSSNTEAFF. In nucleotides, the CDR3 is TGCGCCAGCAGCGCACTGGGGAGTAGTAACACTGAAGCTTTCTTT.

The rearrangement uses TRBV19 and TRBJ1-2; D may be TRBD1 (6 bases). The germline V gene has CDR1 LNHDA and CDR2 SQIVND (reference sequence). V lost 2 bases and J 4 bases, leaving 11 bases between the germline ends. The CDR3 spans 14 residues. CDR3 DNA sequence: TGTGCCAGTAGTATACAGGGGACCTTCTATGGCTACACCTTC. Translation gives CASSIQGTFYGYTF.

This chain uses TRBV5-1 with TRBJ2-3, with 9 bases matching TRBD1. Unmatched junction bases numbered 8, after V lost 3 bases and J lost 0 bases. This CDR3 comprises 17 residues. Germline CDR1 SGHRS, CDR2 YFSETQ. The DNA for the CDR3 is TGCGCCAGCAGCTCGACCGGGACAGGGTTTAGCACAGATACGCAGTATTTT. Protein product: CASSSTGTGFSTDTQYF.

V and J are TRBV10-1 and TRBJ2-2; 8 nucleotides agree with TRBD1. Germline V lookup: CDR1 WNHNN, CDR2 SYGVQD (reference sequence). CDR3 size: 13 residues. The trim removed 4 bases at V and 6 bases at J, leaving 1 base unmatched. The CDR3 protein is CASSVTGAGELFF. For the CDR3, the DNA is TGCGCCAGCAGTGTGACAGGGGCCGGGGAGCTGTTTTTT.

The chain is built from TRBV5-4 and TRBJ2-1; D not resolved. V was trimmed by 3 bases and J by 1 base, leaving 5 bases between them. The CDR3 consists of 13 residues. CDR1 and CDR2 from the germline V gene are SGHNT and YYREEE (reference sequence). CDR3 bases: TGTGCCAGCAGCTACAGTTCCTACAATGAGCAGTTCTTC. Translation: CASSYSSYNEQFF.

As to this clone: The sample contains more than one DNA sequence encoding this CDR3. The chain has TRBV5-4 and TRBJ2-5; the match to TRBD2 covers 7 bases. The CDR3 spans 14 residues. V dropped 2 bases and J dropped 1; count of bases not matched to a gene: 2. The germline CDR1 and CDR2 sequences are SGHNT and YYREEE (reference sequence). The CDR3 sequence is CASSFGGSQETQYF. The CDR3 bases are TGTGCCAGCAGCTTCGGGGGGAGCCAAGAGACCCAGTACTTC.